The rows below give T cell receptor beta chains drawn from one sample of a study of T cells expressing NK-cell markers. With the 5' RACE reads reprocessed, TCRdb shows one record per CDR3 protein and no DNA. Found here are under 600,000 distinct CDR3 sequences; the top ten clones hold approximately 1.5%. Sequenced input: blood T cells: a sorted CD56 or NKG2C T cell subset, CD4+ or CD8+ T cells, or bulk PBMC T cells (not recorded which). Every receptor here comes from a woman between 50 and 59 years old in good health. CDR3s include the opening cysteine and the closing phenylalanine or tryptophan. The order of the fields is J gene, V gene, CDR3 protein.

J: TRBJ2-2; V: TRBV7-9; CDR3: CASSLQGQPTGELFF
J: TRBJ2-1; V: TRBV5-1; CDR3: CASSLRTGGSYNEQFF
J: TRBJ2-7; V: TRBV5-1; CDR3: CASAGQGIYEQYF
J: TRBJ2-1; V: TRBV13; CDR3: CASSLYRTSGIRRGNEQFF
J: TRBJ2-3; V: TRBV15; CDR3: CATSRDPGATDTQYF
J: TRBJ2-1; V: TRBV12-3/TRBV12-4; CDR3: CASIAGVSSYNEQFF
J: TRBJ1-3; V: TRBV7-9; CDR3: CASSLFLADGISGNTIYF
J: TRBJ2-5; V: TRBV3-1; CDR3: CASSMPLEYQETQYF
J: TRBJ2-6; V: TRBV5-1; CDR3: CASSLEGRKAGANVLTF
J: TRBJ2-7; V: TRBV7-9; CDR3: CASSPTGDRAYEQYF
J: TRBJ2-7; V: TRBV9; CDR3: CASSVAPTGLYEQYF
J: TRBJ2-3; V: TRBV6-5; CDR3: CASSSGTPRTDTQYF
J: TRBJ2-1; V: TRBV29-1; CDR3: CSVEQLAGEGAEQFF
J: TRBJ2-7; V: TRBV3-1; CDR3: CASSREFHEQYF
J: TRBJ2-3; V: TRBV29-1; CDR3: CSVVGDFPHRDTQYF
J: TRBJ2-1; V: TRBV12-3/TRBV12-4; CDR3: CASSLVAGGPLSNEQFF
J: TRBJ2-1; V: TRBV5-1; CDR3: CASSSQPRTSGIYNEQFF
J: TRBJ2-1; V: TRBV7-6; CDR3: CASSLAIGRNEQFF
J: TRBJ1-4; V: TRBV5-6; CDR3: CASSLGYRSFNEKLFF
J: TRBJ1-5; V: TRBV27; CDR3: CASSLGGSQPQHF
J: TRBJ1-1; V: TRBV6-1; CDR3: CASSEMLSTEAFF
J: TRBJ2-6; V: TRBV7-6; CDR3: CASSFTLRGRSSGANVLTF